These 27 T cell receptor beta chains were sequenced from one sample in a study of neurological immune-mediated disorders. TCRdb redid the calling of the 5' RACE reads with MiXCR, one entry per CDR3 protein. The sample records around 33,000 distinct CDR3 sequences, less than 25% being singletons. The specimen sequenced was CD4+ T cells from blood. These receptors came from a man aged 45 to 65 with HTLV-1-associated myelopathy (HAM/TSP).

In this sample, this clonotype turned up many times. This sequence joins TRBV12-3 or TRBV12-4 and TRBJ2-1; 8 nucleotides match TRBD2. The CDR3 totals 16 residues. Unmatched junction bases numbered 18, after V lost 3 bases and J lost 14 bases. The CDR3 sequence: CASSFRYRGGPGFEFF. Here the CDR3 DNA reads TGTGCCAGCAGTTTTCGTTATCGGGGGGGCCCTGGGTTTGAGTTCTTC.

This clonotype was counted at least ten times. The chain uses TRBV20-1 and TRBJ2-7; TRBD2 aligns across 9 bases. Germline loops: CDR1 DFQATT, CDR2 SNEGSKA (reference sequence). V shed 8 bases, J shed 6 bases, and the junction held 8 bases outside the gene matches. This CDR3 contains 12 residues. Written as DNA, the CDR3 is TGCAGTCCGAGCGGGAGGACTGCCGAGCAGTACTTC. Its translation: CSPSGRTAEQYF.

The chain joins TRBV3-1 to TRBJ2-3, with 7 nucleotides matching TRBD2. This CDR3 is built from 15 residues. V was pared by 0 bases and J by 4 bases, with 4 bases of the junction left unmatched. Germline V gene sequence: CDR1 LGHDT, CDR2 YNNKEL (reference sequence). The DNA for the CDR3 is TGTGCCAGCAGCCAAGATTCGGGGGGTCCAGATACGCAGTATTTT. Translation gives CASSQDSGGPDTQYF.

This clonotype was found many times. The rearrangement links TRBV2 to TRBJ2-2, with 11 positions matching TRBD2. The germline V gene has CDR1 SNHLY and CDR2 FYNNEI. There are 15 residues in the CDR3. V shed 4 bases and J 4 bases; nucleotides not matched to a gene: 2. In nucleotides, the CDR3 is TGTGCCAGCAGTGCGACTAGCGGGGTCACCGGGGAGCTGTTTTTT. Amino acid sequence: CASSATSGVTGELFF.

This clonotype is categorized as medium-sized (0.01 to 0.1%). The V and J genes are TRBV4-1 and TRBJ1-5; 8 bases align to TRBD1. Germline loops: CDR1 MGHRA, CDR2 YSYEKL. The CDR3 is 16 amino acids. Unmatched junction bases numbered 9, after V lost 6 bases and J lost 2 bases. The DNA for the CDR3 is TGCGCCAGCAGAGGGGTCCCGGGACAGGGCAATCAGCCCCAGCATTTT. Amino acids: CASRGVPGQGNQPQHF.

Ten or more counts support this clonotype. The chain recombines TRBV7-9 with TRBJ2-2; D unresolved. V was cut by 2 bases and J by 1 base, with 5 bases left in between. The germline V gene encodes CDR1 SEHNR and CDR2 FQNEAQ (reference sequence). CDR3 size: 14 residues. CDR3 region: CASSLNMNTGELFF. Written as DNA, the CDR3 is TGTGCCAGCAGCTTAAACATGAACACCGGGGAGCTGTTTTTT.

This clonotype was observed many times. The chain couples TRBV28 to TRBJ1-6; the match to TRBD1 covers 7 bases. This CDR3 region has 14 residues. Trimming took 4 bases from V and 4 from J; bases not matched to a gene: 1. The V gene's germline CDR1 is MDHEN and CDR2 SYDVKM. The CDR3 loop is CASSSQGYNSPLHF. CDR3 DNA: TGTGCCAGCAGTTCACAGGGGTATAATTCACCCCTCCACTTT.

At least ten counts were recorded for this clonotype. The chain combines TRBV6-5 with TRBJ2-6; D gene uncertain. Germline CDR1 MNHEY, CDR2 SVGAGI. Between the trimmed V and J ends, which lost 5 bases and 0 bases, there was a span of 14 bases. The CDR3 runs to 17 residues. The CDR3 nucleotides read TGTGCCAGCAGTCCTTGGGGTATCCTCTCTGGGGCCAACGTCCTGACTTTC. Its translation is CASSPWGILSGANVLTF.

This clonotype was seen at least ten times. This chain links TRBV12-3 or TRBV12-4 with TRBJ2-1; 8 bases are shared with TRBD2. The ends lost 5 bases at V and 4 bases at J; junction bases unmatched: 4. The CDR3 runs 14 residues. The chain's CDR3 is CASSPGGGYNEQFF. The CDR3, as DNA: TGTGCCAGCAGTCCCGGGGGGGGTTACAATGAGCAGTTCTTC.

This clonotype is deemed medium-sized. The rearrangement links TRBV10-3 to TRBJ2-1; the D is unclear. CDR3 length: 13 residues. Per the germline V gene, CDR1 is ENHRY and CDR2 is SYGVKD. V lost 2 bases and J lost 4, with 6 bases in between. The CDR3 sequence is CAISEGDYNEQFF. The CDR3 nucleotides read TGTGCCATCAGTGAGGGGGATTACAATGAGCAGTTCTTC.

This clonotype was detected ten times or more. The V gene is TRBV12-3 or TRBV12-4, the J gene TRBJ1-4, with a tentative D call TRBD1 (5 bases). V was cut by 5 bases and J by 3 bases, with 19 bases left in between. The CDR3 is 17 residues long. The DNA of the CDR3 is TGTGCCAGCAGTCTATTCGGCACCCGAGGGGCTAATGAAAAACTGTTTTTT. Protein: CASSLFGTRGANEKLFF.

This clonotype was detected ten times or more. The chain joins TRBV5-1 to TRBJ1-3; D is uncertain. V dropped 1 base and J dropped 2 bases, with 4 bases sitting between them. The CDR3 runs to 13 residues. In germline, CDR1 is SGHRS, CDR2 YFSETQ. The CDR3 reads CASSLWTGNTIYF. The DNA of the CDR3 is TGCGCCAGCAGCTTGTGGACTGGAAACACCATATATTTT.

The V and J genes are TRBV5-1 and TRBJ1-1; maybe TRBD1 (5 bases). Trimming left V 4 bases short and J 3 bases short, with 13 bases between. Germline V gene data show CDR1 as SGHRS and CDR2 as YFSETQ. The length of the CDR3 is 14 residues. In DNA, the CDR3 is TGCGCCAGCAGCCGGGGGGGGTTTGACACTGAAGCTTTCTTT. This sequence encodes CASSRGGFDTEAFF.

The chain carries TRBV12-3 or TRBV12-4 and TRBJ1-1, with D unresolved. The CDR3 spans 16 residues. Trimming removed 3 bases at V and 0 bases at J, with 14 bases between. The CDR3 spells CASSLSGSLVNTEAFF. The CDR3 nucleotides are TGTGCCAGCAGTTTGTCCGGCAGCTTAGTGAACACTGAAGCTTTCTTT.

This clonotype was observed many times. The rearrangement links TRBV4-1 to TRBJ1-3; weak D call: TRBD1 (6 bases). Trimming stripped 0 bases from V and 3 bases from J, with 12 bases between. The CDR3 spans 16 residues. Germline V lookup: CDR1 MGHRA, CDR2 YSYEKL. The CDR3 here is CASSQEGRGGGNTIYF. CDR3 sequence (DNA): TGCGCCAGCAGCCAAGAGGGCAGGGGAGGTGGAAACACCATATATTTT.

This clonotype was counted ten times or more. V is TRBV4-2 and J is TRBJ2-5; 9 bases match TRBD2. The CDR3 is made up of 17 amino acids. The germline V gene encodes CDR1 LGHNA and CDR2 YNFKEQ. The V gene end was trimmed by 5 bases and the J gene end by 5 bases; junction bases not matched to a gene: 15. The CDR3 protein is CASSGWASGELRETQYF. CDR3 DNA sequence: TGTGCCAGCAGCGGGTGGGCTAGCGGGGAGTTACGTGAGACCCAGTACTTC.

This clonotype was counted many times. The rearrangement links TRBV10-3 to TRBJ1-5; weak D call: TRBD1 (6 bases). Germline V gives CDR1 ENHRY, CDR2 SYGVKD. The CDR3 is 16 residues long. The ends were cut back, 5 bases at V and 0 bases at J, with 14 bases in the middle. The CDR3 protein is CAISNRVLDSNQPQHF. Here the CDR3 DNA reads TGTGCCATCAGTAACAGGGTATTAGATAGCAATCAGCCCCAGCATTTT.

This clonotype was found many times. This chain connects TRBV20-1 to TRBJ2-6; D unclear. Germline-derived CDR1 and CDR2 are DFQATT and SNEGSKA (reference sequence). The CDR3 has 15 residues. Trimming took 2 bases from V and 2 from J, leaving 10 bases between them. CDR3 nucleotide sequence: TGCAGTGCTAGATGGGGAACCACTGGGGCCAACGTCCTGACTTTC. It translates to CSARWGTTGANVLTF.

This rearrangement joins TRBV11-2 to TRBJ2-5; the match to TRBD2 covers 12 bases. J gave up 4 bases and V 2 bases, and 14 bases lay outside the gene matches. CDR3 length equals 19 residues. Germline CDR1 SGHAT, CDR2 FQNNGV. CDR3 protein: CASSLTPPWTSGVSETQYF. DNA of the CDR3: TGTGCCAGCAGCTTAACCCCTCCCTGGACTAGCGGGGTTTCAGAGACCCAGTACTTC.

This clonotype was counted many times. This sequence joins TRBV11-2 and TRBJ1-2; D is unresolved. V lost 5 bases, J lost 2 bases, and 6 bases lay in between. The germline V gene has CDR1 SGHAT and CDR2 FQNNGV. CDR3 size: 12 residues. CDR3 sequence (DNA): TGTGCCAGCAGCCCCCTAAACTATGGCTACACCTTC. Its protein is CASSPLNYGYTF. Supplemented by reference TRBV11-2 and TRBJ1-2, the full variable domain reads EAGVAQSPRYKIIEKRQSVAFWCNPISGHATLYWYQQILGQGPKLLIQFQNNGVVDDSQLPKDRFSAERLKGVDSTLKIQPAKLEDSAVYLCASSPLNYGYTFGSGTRLTVV.

This clonotype is labeled as medium-sized. The chain combines TRBV7-7 with TRBJ1-1; D is perhaps TRBD1 (5 bases). The CDR3 spans 14 residues. The germline V gene has CDR1 SSHAT and CDR2 FNYEAQ (reference sequence). Deletions cut 0 bases from V and 8 bases from J, with 13 bases between. CDR3 sequence reads: CASSLAGPGTEAFF. The CDR3 DNA reads TGTGCCAGCAGCTTAGCGGGGCCGGGGACCGAAGCTTTCTTT.

This clonotype was counted at least ten times. The chain employs TRBV12-3 or TRBV12-4 and TRBJ1-2; D is unresolved. Trimming stripped 3 bases from V and 6 bases from J, with 11 bases between. The CDR3 is 13 residues long. The CDR3 sequence is CASSFGQFNGYTF. DNA for the CDR3: TGTGCCAGCAGTTTTGGGCAGTTCAATGGCTACACCTTC.

This clonotype was picked up many times. This chain connects TRBV5-5 to TRBJ2-2; 8 nucleotides match TRBD1. CDR1 SGHKS and CDR2 YYEKEE come from the germline V gene (reference sequence). The V and J ends lost 4 bases and 0 bases, in that order; junction bases with no gene match: 5. This CDR3 region has 16 residues. The CDR3 DNA follows: TGTGCCAGCAGCGCCCCACAGGGGGCGAACACCGGGGAGCTGTTTTTT. Encoded protein: CASSAPQGANTGELFF.

This clonotype was recorded many times. The chain combines TRBV19 with TRBJ2-3, with TRBD1 matching over 10 bases. CDR3 length: 15 amino acids. The junction had 9 bases not matched to a gene; V was cut back by 8 bases and J by 4 bases. Germline V gene sequence: CDR1 LNHDA, CDR2 SQIVND (reference sequence). CDR3 residues: CASVARDRGSDTQYF. DNA of the CDR3: TGTGCCAGTGTGGCCCGGGACAGGGGCTCAGATACGCAGTATTTT. Combining the CDR3 with reference TRBV19 and TRBJ2-3 gives the whole variable domain DGGITQSPKYLFRKEGQNVTLSCEQNLNHDAMYWYRQDPGQGLRLIYYSQIVNDFQKGDIAEGYSVSREKKESFPLTVTSAQKNPTAFYLCASVARDRGSDTQYFGPGTRLTVL.

The gene calls are TRBV2 and TRBJ2-7, with no clear D. Trimming took off 3 bases at V and 10 bases at J, with 10 bases between the two ends. The CDR3 runs 11 residues. Germline V lookup: CDR1 SNHLY, CDR2 FYNNEI. CDR3 in amino acids: CASSDWQTQYF. The DNA of the CDR3 is TGTGCCAGCAGTGACTGGCAGACTCAGTACTTC. The full variable domain, in which reference TRBV2 and TRBJ2-7 provide the parts outside the CDR3, is EPEVTQTPSHQVTQMGQEVILRCVPISNHLYFYWYRQILGQKVEFLVSFYNNEISEKSEIFDDQFSVERPDGSNFTLKIRSTKLEDSAMYFCASSDWQTQYFGPGTRLTVT.

This clonotype was observed many times. The chain combines TRBV3-1 with TRBJ2-5; no clear D. The V and J ends lost 7 bases and 5 bases respectively, with 11 bases between them. The CDR3 runs to 12 residues. The germline gives CDR1 LGHDT, CDR2 YNNKEL (reference sequence). This CDR3 is CASISAAETQYF. The CDR3 nucleotides read TGTGCCAGCATTTCTGCTGCGGAGACCCAGTACTTC.

V and J are TRBV20-1 and TRBJ1-1; 10 bases fit TRBD1. This CDR3 has 14 residues. V was clipped by 5 bases and J by 1 base; unmatched bases: 4. Germline V CDR1 and CDR2: DFQATT, SNEGSKA (reference sequence). Written as DNA, the CDR3 is TGCAGTGCTCGACAGGGGGCTGGGAACACTGAAGCTTTCTTT. It codes for CSARQGAGNTEAFF.